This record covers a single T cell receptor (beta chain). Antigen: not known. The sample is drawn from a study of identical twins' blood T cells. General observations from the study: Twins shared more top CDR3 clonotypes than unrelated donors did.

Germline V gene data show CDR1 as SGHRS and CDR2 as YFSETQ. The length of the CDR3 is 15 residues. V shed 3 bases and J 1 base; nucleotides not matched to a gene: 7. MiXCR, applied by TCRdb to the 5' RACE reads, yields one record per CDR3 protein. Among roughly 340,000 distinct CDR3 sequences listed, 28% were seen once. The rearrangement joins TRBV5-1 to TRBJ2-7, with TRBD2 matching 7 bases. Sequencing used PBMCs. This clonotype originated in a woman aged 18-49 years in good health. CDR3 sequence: CASSYSTSRSYEQYF. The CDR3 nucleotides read TGCGCCAGCAGCTATTCGACTAGCAGATCCTACGAGCAGTACTTC.